This paragraph covers one T cell receptor beta chain sequence. Its antigen has not been determined. Qualities for individual bases were not recorded, and no much larger clone is one base off. V and J lose 9 bases and 2 bases, and a span of 16 bases separates them. Including cysteine and phenylalanine, the CDR3 has 15 amino acids. The entry retains the CDR3 DNA only, 45 bases that are in frame from base 1. This specimen belongs to a study of CD8 T cells in ankylosing spondylitis (dated by TCRdb to between 2016 and 2019). Context from the whole study: The study profiled T cell receptor beta repertoires in healthy donors and ankylosing spondylitis patients to find disease-linked TCR variants. Peripheral blood was sampled, and synovial fluid was additionally collected from ankylosing spondylitis patients. The full study cohort comprised some 27 ankylosing spondylitis patients and about a hundred healthy donors. The study at large found these results: Significant enrichment of the disease-linked clones was reported in matched synovial fluid samples from ankylosing spondylitis patients. A CD8+ phenotype was shown by the disease-linked clones, which were found at relatively low frequencies in peripheral blood. A TCR beta motif of eight highly homologous amino acid variants appeared characteristic of blood from ankylosing spondylitis patients. Some TCR beta motif variants had previously been reported in synovial fluid and blood of reactive arthritis patients, which suggested common disease-initiation mechanisms.

TCRdb names Illumina HiSeq 2500 as the instrument used. TCR beta libraries were prepared by quantitative 5'-RACE with molecular barcodes. The authors processed their data as follows. A new computational method, built on a probabilistic model of VDJ rearrangement, was used to identify disease-linked TCR variants. Using fastp at Q25 and MiXCR, TCRdb reprocessed the public reads and kept productive beta chains. CDR3 protein sequences are deduplicated, and each keeps its most common genes and DNA. The V and J calls here are based on TCRdb, not the publication. Across this sample there are about 540,000 distinct CDR3 sequences, with more than 9.5% seen only once. In total, the top ten clones hold around 6.8% of the sample.

Sequences were obtained from blood, either unsorted or a sorted T cell fraction (not recorded which). This clonotype originated in a male donor with ankylosing spondylitis. This sequence uses TRBV12-3 or TRBV12-4 and TRBJ2-2, with TRBD2 perhaps the D gene, on 7 matching bases. The CDR3 reads CASLYREGNTGELFF. DNA sequence: TGTGCCAGTCTCTACAGGGAGGGAAACACCGGGGAGCTGTTTTTT.